This is a list of T cell receptor beta chains from one sample in a study of T cells of healthy individuals. TCRdb independently ran MiXCR on the 5' RACE reads; one entry per CDR3 protein. The sample has tens of thousands of distinct CDR3 sequences, around 15% seen once. The receptor set was obtained from a human donor in good health. Both conserved end residues are part of each CDR3. D genes are given only for firm matches. Some rows mark clone size as missing; the rest say once, few, many or name a class of expanded clone.

v_gene: TRBV29-1
d_gene: TRBD2
abundance: few
j_gene: TRBJ2-3
CDR3aa: CSVYGTSGSTDTQYF
CDR3nt: TGCAGCGTTTACGGGACTAGCGGGAGCACAGATACGCAGTATTTT

v_gene: TRBV6-6
d_gene: NA
abundance: many
j_gene: TRBJ2-1
CDR3aa: CASRASGSSYNEQFF
CDR3nt: TGTGCCAGCAGAGCGAGCGGAAGCTCCTACAATGAGCAGTTCTTC

v_gene: TRBV20-1
d_gene: NA
abundance: NA
j_gene: TRBJ1-2
CDR3aa: CSARDEGASYGYTF
CDR3nt: TGCAGTGCTAGAGATGAGGGCGCAAGCTATGGCTACACCTTC

v_gene: TRBV20-1
d_gene: TRBD1
abundance: NA
j_gene: TRBJ2-5
CDR3aa: CSARALGQGGKETQYF
CDR3nt: TGCAGTGCTAGAGCCCTGGGACAGGGAGGAAAAGAGACCCAGTACTTC

v_gene: TRBV11-2
d_gene: TRBD1
abundance: many
j_gene: TRBJ2-7
CDR3aa: CASSPGKTGEYF
CDR3nt: TGTGCCAGCAGCCCGGGAAAGACAGGGGAGTACTTC

v_gene: TRBV5-5
d_gene: NA
abundance: few
j_gene: TRBJ1-6
CDR3aa: CASSLDWITYNSPLHF
CDR3nt: TGTGCCAGCAGCCTGGACTGGATCACCTATAATTCACCCCTCCACTTT

v_gene: TRBV24-1
d_gene: NA
abundance: many
j_gene: TRBJ2-7
CDR3aa: CATREGQTSSYEQYF
CDR3nt: TGTGCCACCAGGGAAGGACAGACGAGCTCCTACGAGCAGTACTTC

v_gene: TRBV5-1
d_gene: TRBD2
abundance: NA
j_gene: TRBJ2-3
CDR3aa: CASSPLAGALTDTQYF
CDR3nt: TGCGCCAGCAGCCCGCTAGCGGGAGCCCTCACAGATACGCAGTATTTT

v_gene: TRBV7-9
d_gene: NA
abundance: many
j_gene: TRBJ1-6
CDR3aa: CASSSRGNSPLHF
CDR3nt: TGTGCCAGCAGCTCCAGGGGTAATTCACCCCTCCACTTT

v_gene: TRBV12-3/TRBV12-4
d_gene: NA
abundance: NA
j_gene: TRBJ1-2
CDR3aa: CASSFGAYGYTF
CDR3nt: TGTGCCAGCAGTTTCGGAGCGTATGGCTACACCTTC

v_gene: TRBV11-2
d_gene: TRBD2
abundance: many
j_gene: TRBJ2-5
CDR3aa: CASSPGLARILETQYF
CDR3nt: TGTGCCAGCAGCCCCGGACTAGCGCGGATCCTCGAGACCCAGTACTTC

v_gene: TRBV10-3
d_gene: TRBD2
abundance: NA
j_gene: TRBJ2-5
CDR3aa: CAISASGGAWETQYF
CDR3nt: TGTGCCATCAGTGCTAGCGGGGGGGCCTGGGAGACCCAGTACTTC

v_gene: TRBV2
d_gene: NA
abundance: NA
j_gene: TRBJ2-5
CDR3aa: CASSENRGGYQETQYF
CDR3nt: TGTGCCAGCAGTGAAAATCGTGGGGGGTACCAAGAGACCCAGTACTTC

v_gene: TRBV7-6
d_gene: NA
abundance: NA
j_gene: TRBJ1-4
CDR3aa: CASSSSRGATNEKLFF
CDR3nt: TGTGCCAGCAGCTCATCCCGCGGGGCGACTAATGAAAAACTGTTTTTT

v_gene: TRBV19
d_gene: NA
abundance: few
j_gene: TRBJ1-3
CDR3aa: CASSYPVDRNTIYF
CDR3nt: TGTGCCAGTAGCTACCCAGTGGACCGAAACACCATATATTTT

v_gene: TRBV29-1
d_gene: TRBD2
abundance: few
j_gene: TRBJ2-5
CDR3aa: CSLKMGAGGKETQYF
CDR3nt: TGCAGCCTCAAGATGGGAGCGGGGGGCAAAGAGACCCAGTACTTC

v_gene: TRBV2
d_gene: TRBD1
abundance: few
j_gene: TRBJ1-6
CDR3aa: CASSERGTGDFALHF
CDR3nt: TGTGCCAGCAGTGAAAGGGGGACAGGGGATTTTGCCCTCCACTTT

v_gene: TRBV9
d_gene: NA
abundance: NA
j_gene: TRBJ1-5
CDR3aa: CASGEDQPQHF
CDR3nt: TGTGCCAGCGGGGAAGATCAGCCCCAGCATTTT

v_gene: TRBV12-3/TRBV12-4
d_gene: NA
abundance: many
j_gene: TRBJ1-1
CDR3aa: CASKTTGPEAFF
CDR3nt: TGTGCCAGCAAAACCACAGGGCCTGAAGCTTTCTTT

v_gene: TRBV7-9
d_gene: NA
abundance: few
j_gene: TRBJ2-5
CDR3aa: CASSLGRGGGETQYF
CDR3nt: TGTGCCAGCAGCTTAGGCAGGGGCGGAGGAGAGACCCAGTACTTC

v_gene: TRBV27
d_gene: NA
abundance: medium-sized
j_gene: TRBJ2-5
CDR3aa: CASSRRPQAEETQYF
CDR3nt: TGTGCCAGCAGCCGTAGACCCCAGGCCGAAGAGACCCAGTACTTC

v_gene: TRBV7-9
d_gene: NA
abundance: many
j_gene: TRBJ2-3
CDR3aa: CASSLVGAPDTQYF
CDR3nt: TGTGCCAGCAGCTTAGTGGGGGCCCCAGATACGCAGTATTTT

v_gene: TRBV6-5
d_gene: TRBD2
abundance: NA
j_gene: TRBJ2-7
CDR3aa: CASNPRGGGEQYF
CDR3nt: TGTGCCAGCAACCCCCGGGGGGGGGGCGAGCAGTACTTC

v_gene: TRBV5-6
d_gene: NA
abundance: NA
j_gene: TRBJ2-5
CDR3aa: CASSLEGRVQETQYF
CDR3nt: TGTGCCAGCAGCTTGGAAGGCAGGGTCCAAGAGACCCAGTACTTC

v_gene: TRBV5-1
d_gene: NA
abundance: few
j_gene: TRBJ2-5
CDR3aa: CASSLEDSRQETQYF
CDR3nt: TGCGCCAGCAGCTTGGAGGACAGCCGGCAAGAGACCCAGTACTTC

v_gene: TRBV7-8
d_gene: NA
abundance: few
j_gene: TRBJ1-4
CDR3aa: CASSLGGDGNEKLFF
CDR3nt: TGTGCCAGCAGCTTGGGGGGGGACGGGAATGAAAAACTGTTTTTT

v_gene: TRBV6-1
d_gene: TRBD1
abundance: NA
j_gene: TRBJ2-7
CDR3aa: CASSEGTGRYEQYF
CDR3nt: TGTGCCAGCAGTGAAGGGACAGGGCGATACGAGCAGTACTTC

v_gene: TRBV7-9
d_gene: NA
abundance: NA
j_gene: TRBJ1-2
CDR3aa: CASSQTLFDGYTF
CDR3nt: TGTGCCAGCAGCCAGACGCTTTTTGATGGCTACACCTTC

v_gene: TRBV4-2
d_gene: TRBD2
abundance: few
j_gene: TRBJ2-1
CDR3aa: CASSQDRTSGTYEQFF
CDR3nt: TGTGCCAGCAGCCAAGATCGCACTAGCGGGACGTATGAGCAGTTCTTC

v_gene: TRBV7-9
d_gene: NA
abundance: few
j_gene: TRBJ1-5
CDR3aa: CASSLGSPNQPQHF
CDR3nt: TGTGCCAGCAGCTTAGGTTCCCCCAATCAGCCCCAGCATTTT

v_gene: TRBV6-5
d_gene: TRBD2
abundance: NA
j_gene: TRBJ2-1
CDR3aa: CASSQEPGGPGEQFF
CDR3nt: TGTGCCAGCAGCCAAGAACCGGGAGGGCCTGGAGAGCAGTTCTTC

v_gene: TRBV25-1
d_gene: TRBD1
abundance: few
j_gene: TRBJ2-7
CDR3aa: CASSSGQFYEQYF
CDR3nt: TGTGCCAGCAGTTCGGGACAGTTCTACGAGCAGTACTTC

v_gene: TRBV9
d_gene: TRBD2
abundance: many
j_gene: TRBJ2-3
CDR3aa: CASSVEGLAGVDTQYF
CDR3nt: TGTGCCAGCAGCGTAGAAGGACTAGCGGGAGTCGATACGCAGTATTTT

v_gene: TRBV5-1
d_gene: TRBD1
abundance: few
j_gene: TRBJ2-2
CDR3aa: CASSDDRGNTGELFF
CDR3nt: TGCGCCAGCAGCGACGACAGGGGCAACACCGGGGAGCTGTTTTTT

v_gene: TRBV9
d_gene: NA
abundance: NA
j_gene: TRBJ1-3
CDR3aa: CASSVKVSDVSGNTIYF
CDR3nt: TGTGCCAGCAGCGTAAAGGTTTCGGATGTATCTGGAAACACCATATATTTT

v_gene: TRBV27
d_gene: NA
abundance: NA
j_gene: TRBJ1-6
CDR3aa: CASTQLRDADSPLHF
CDR3nt: TGTGCCAGCACCCAGCTGAGGGATGCTGATTCACCCCTCCACTTT

v_gene: TRBV19
d_gene: TRBD1
abundance: NA
j_gene: TRBJ2-7
CDR3aa: CASSITHPGQVSYEQYF
CDR3nt: TGTGCCAGTAGTATAACCCATCCGGGACAGGTCTCCTACGAGCAGTACTTC

v_gene: TRBV2
d_gene: NA
abundance: many
j_gene: TRBJ1-6
CDR3aa: CASNWVAYNSPLHF
CDR3nt: TGTGCCAGCAACTGGGTAGCTTATAATTCACCCCTCCACTTT

v_gene: TRBV5-1
d_gene: TRBD1
abundance: NA
j_gene: TRBJ1-2
CDR3aa: CASSRVTGGDGYTF
CDR3nt: TGCGCCAGCAGCCGAGTCACAGGGGGGGATGGCTACACCTTC

v_gene: TRBV7-9
d_gene: NA
abundance: NA
j_gene: TRBJ2-3
CDR3aa: CASSIPPPDTQYF
CDR3nt: TGTGCCAGCAGTATTCCACCCCCGGATACGCAGTATTTT

v_gene: TRBV5-1
d_gene: NA
abundance: few
j_gene: TRBJ2-6
CDR3aa: CASSSKTTGANVLTF
CDR3nt: TGCGCCAGCAGCTCGAAAACTACTGGGGCCAACGTCCTGACTTTC

v_gene: TRBV9
d_gene: TRBD2
abundance: many
j_gene: TRBJ2-3
CDR3aa: CASSMPSGGYTDTQYF
CDR3nt: TGTGCCAGCAGCATGCCTAGCGGGGGCTACACAGATACGCAGTATTTT

v_gene: TRBV20-1
d_gene: TRBD2
abundance: NA
j_gene: TRBJ2-3
CDR3aa: CSARLAGFYTQYF
CDR3nt: TGCAGTGCTCGACTAGCGGGATTCTATACGCAGTATTTT

v_gene: TRBV13
d_gene: NA
abundance: many
j_gene: TRBJ2-5
CDR3aa: CASSLGLDGETQYF
CDR3nt: TGTGCCAGCAGCTTAGGGCTAGATGGAGAGACCCAGTACTTC

v_gene: TRBV6-5
d_gene: NA
abundance: few
j_gene: TRBJ1-5
CDR3aa: CASRSGNGQPQHF
CDR3nt: TGTGCCAGCAGATCTGGGAATGGTCAGCCCCAGCATTTT